This note documents a single T cell receptor (beta chain) sequence. Its antigen is still unknown. Stated time point: sample taken at primary tumor resection. The study sequenced unsorted whole RNA from tumor, nontumor lung or frozen PBMC. One entry per CDR3 protein results from TCRdb running MiXCR on the 5' RACE reads. The sample has about 100,000 distinct CDR3 sequences, about 4.6% seen once; the top ten hold 21%. This specimen comes from a study of spatial heterogeneity in lung cancer. Study-wide context: More beta-chain than alpha-chain sequences were consistently detected. Matched bulk RNA-seq gave a T cell module score that correlated strongly with tumor-region TCR transcript counts. Regarding the study as a whole: Within tumors, counts of expanded alpha and beta TCRs tracked tumor mutation counts.

The CDR3 runs to 17 residues. The V and J ends lost 4 bases and 2 bases, in that order; junction bases with no gene match: 12. Looked up from germline, CDR1 is MDHEN and CDR2 is SYDVKM. The chain carries TRBV28 and TRBJ2-7, with TRBD2 identical over 9 bases. This TCR derives from a male donor with early-stage non-small cell lung cancer. Sequenced here: lung tumor tissue, sampled at surgery. This chain's CDR3 is CASSSLLRLAVTYEQYF. DNA for the CDR3: TGTGCCAGCAGTTCTCTACTTAGACTAGCGGTAACCTACGAGCAGTACTTC.